This T cell receptor (beta chain) was captured in a study of OX40 agonist ivuxolimab in advanced cancers. Study observations and caveats: CD8+ T cells were the subset that, on average, had more expanded clones than CD4+. CD4+ and CD8+ blood T cells expanded clonally by week 6 at 0.1 to 3.0 mg/kg. Partial responders at 0.1-3.0 mg/kg showed near-lowest clonal expansion.

In regard to this clone: The antigen is undetermined.

Systemic immunosuppression or a history of autoimmune disease excluded patients. Germline CDR1 MNHEY, CDR2 SMNVEV (reference sequence). The CDR3 covers 14 residues. The V end lost 0 bases, the J end lost 11 bases, and 16 bases lay between the germline ends. TCRdb's copy holds only in-frame clones and misses some; the assay was immunoSEQ multiplex PCR. Of 91,000 or so clones in the sample, roughly 95% are singletons; the top ten hold 0.15% to 0.2%. The chain recombines TRBV27 with TRBJ1-1; weak D call: TRBD1 (6 bases). The sequence was obtained from an adult with an advanced solid tumor such as melanoma, head and neck, liver or kidney cancer. The source material was CD4+ or CD8+ T cells sorted from blood, sampled in a trial of the OX40 agonist ivuxolimab. CDR3 amino acids: CASSLSPGAAGAFF. The CDR3 bases are TGTGCCAGCAGTTTATCCCCGGGGGCTGCCGGGGCTTTCTTT.